This T cell receptor beta chain was obtained from a study of radiation and T cells in renal cell carcinoma. The CDR3 has 16 residues. The V gene's germline CDR1 is SGHVS and CDR2 FNYEAQ. V was clipped by 4 bases and J by 0 bases; unmatched bases: 4. Time point described: blood 2 weeks post-SBRT. Treatment here: 15 Gy SBRT to primary tumor, nephrectomy 4 weeks later. After SBRT, blood was collected at 2 and 4 weeks, plus baseline. This renal cell carcinoma was of the clear cell type. Only in-frame clones appear in the TCRdb table, and some are missing; sequencing was by immunoSEQ multiplex PCR. The sample lists more than 150,000 clones, approximately 88% occurring once.

Specimen: blood, collected from a patient whose treatment included radiotherapy and nephrectomy. The chain carries TRBV7-6 and TRBJ1-3; TRBD1 agrees at 9 bases. This receptor was taken from a woman aged 45-65 years with renal cell carcinoma. The CDR3 DNA sequence: TGTGCCAGCAGCTCCCAGACAGGGGGCTCTGGAAACACCATATATTTT. Translated, it gives CASSSQTGGSGNTIYF. Variable domain in full (rest from reference TRBV7-6 and TRBJ1-3): GAGVSQSPRYKVTKRGQDVALRCDPISGHVSLYWYRQALGQGPEFLTYFNYEAQQDKSGLPNDRFSAERPEGSISTLTIQRTEQRDSAMYRCASSSQTGGSGNTIYFGEGSWLTVV.